This is a list of T cell receptor beta chains from one sample in a study of Graves' ophthalmopathy and Graves' hyperthyroidism. TCRdb recomputed calls from the multiplex PCR reads with MiXCR, one row per CDR3 protein. This table holds hundreds of thousands of distinct CDR3 sequences, about a fifth found once. Sequencing used peripheral blood. All receptors derive from a woman between 18 and 29 years old with stable Graves' hyperthyroidism. Some clones in this sample may be carry-over from other donors' samples. Both conserved end residues are part of each CDR3. D genes are given only for firm matches. Only some rows state a clone size, as once, few, many or a class for expanded clones.

V,D,J,size,DNA,CDR3
TRBV15,TRBD1,TRBJ1-6,.,TGTGCCACCAGCAGACGGGACAGGGTTTCACCCCTCCACTTT,CATSRRDRVSPLHF
TRBV15,TRBD2,TRBJ2-4,once,TGTGCCACCAGCACCGACCGAGAGGGAGGGAACATTCAGTACTTC,CATSTDREGGNIQYF
TRBV2,.,TRBJ1-3,many,TGTGCCAGCAGTGAAGGCAGGGCGAGAGGCACCATATATTTT,CASSEGRARGTIYF
TRBV9,.,TRBJ2-7,many,TGTGCCAGCAGCCCTATGACAGGACACGAGTACGAGCAGTACTTC,CASSPMTGHEYEQYF
TRBV4-2,TRBD2,TRBJ2-7,many,TGTGCCAGCAGCCAAGGGGCGGGAGGGCCTTACGAGCAGTACTTC,CASSQGAGGPYEQYF
TRBV3-1,TRBD1,TRBJ1-1,many,TGTGCCAGCAGCCAAGTTACAGGGGGTAATGAAGCTTTCTTT,CASSQVTGGNEAFF
TRBV12-3/TRBV12-4,TRBD1,TRBJ1-6,.,TGTGCCAGCAGTATATACAGGGGAGACCTCAATTCACCCCTCCACTTT,CASSIYRGDLNSPLHF
TRBV6-1,TRBD1,TRBJ1-1,many,TGTGCCAGCAAAGAGGACAGGGGGGCGAACACTGAAGCTTTCTTT,CASKEDRGANTEAFF
TRBV20-1,TRBD2,TRBJ2-7,many,TGCAGTGCCAGCAAGAGCGGGAGCTCGAACTACGAGCAGTACTTC,CSASKSGSSNYEQYF
TRBV6-1,TRBD1,TRBJ1-3,few,TGTGCCAGCAACGGACAGGGGGAAGCCAACACCATATATTTT,CASNGQGEANTIYF
TRBV7-2,TRBD1,TRBJ1-2,many,TGTGCCAGCAGAATGGAAGGGGGCAATGGCTACACCTTC,CASRMEGGNGYTF
TRBV11-2,TRBD1,TRBJ1-1,many,TGTGCCAGCAGCCCGGGACAGACGAGGACTGAAGCTTTCTTT,CASSPGQTRTEAFF
TRBV29-1,TRBD2,TRBJ2-7,many,TGCAGCGTTGAAAATGGACTAGCGGGAGTGAAGGAGCAGTACTTC,CSVENGLAGVKEQYF
TRBV29-1,.,TRBJ1-1,many,TGCAGCGTTCAGGCGAACACTGAAGCTTTCTTT,CSVQANTEAFF
TRBV5-1,.,TRBJ2-7,.,TGCGCCAGCAGCTTTCCGGGGCTAACGGAGGGGCAGTACTTC,CASSFPGLTEGQYF
TRBV6-4,.,TRBJ1-1,few,TGTGCCAGCAGTGATCAGTCCAGACTCATGAACACTGAAGCTTTCTTT,CASSDQSRLMNTEAFF
TRBV4-1,.,TRBJ1-1,.,TGCGCCAGCAGCCGGCCGATGAAGGAGAGGAGGACTGAAGCTTTCTTT,CASSRPMKERRTEAFF
TRBV20-1,.,TRBJ2-5,many,TGCAGTGCTAGAACGGGGCTCACACAAGAGACCCAGTACTTC,CSARTGLTQETQYF
TRBV14,.,TRBJ2-7,many,TGTGCCAGCAGCCAAGGACCCTGGCAGGGCTACGAGCAGTACTTC,CASSQGPWQGYEQYF
TRBV6-2/TRBV6-3,TRBD1,TRBJ2-7,many,TGTGCCAGCAGTTACTCCGGGACAGGGGGAAGCGGGAGAACCTACGAGCAGTACTTC,CASSYSGTGGSGRTYEQYF